The following is a T cell receptor beta chain sequence with its context. As yet, its antigen is unknown. The sample comes from a study of regulatory T cells in long-lasting Graves disease. Study-wide results and limits: Newly diagnosed disease favored TRBV20-1 and TRBJ2-1 over persistent disease.

V was cut by 3 bases and J by 4 bases, with 12 bases left in between. The V gene's germline CDR1 is SGHTA and CDR2 FQGTGA. The CDR3 is 14 amino acids. Construction of the TCR beta libraries employed iRepertoire HTBI primers in conjunction with Arm-PCR of CDR3 regions. TCRdb re-called the multiplex PCR reads with MiXCR, one entry per CDR3 protein. In the table there are 500,000 to 700,000 distinct CDR3 sequences, 30% of which are singletons. Described time point: persistent/refractory GD, antithyroid drugs over 5 years with positive TRAb. The TCR library was made from RNA extracted from PBMCs. This TCR was recovered from a female donor with Graves disease. The sample here was peripheral blood mononuclear cells (PBMCs), taken when the disease was refractory, from a patient treated with antithyroid drugs. This chain links TRBV7-3 with TRBJ1-1; D remains unclear. The CDR3 nucleotides are TGTGCCAGCAGCTTGACACTAATACGCACTGAAGCTTTCTTT. This translates into CASSLTLIRTEAFF.